This T cell receptor beta chain was documented in a study of T cells after posttransplantation cyclophosphamide. Busulfan-fludarabine conditioning, marrow transplant, and cyclophosphamide on days +3 and +4 were administered. Trimming stripped 7 bases from V and 7 bases from J, with 13 bases between. This CDR3 is built from 12 residues. Germline CDR1 is MNHEY and CDR2 is SVGAGI. This clone was observed many times. Clones were read by immunoSEQ multiplex PCR, and TCRdb kept only the in-frame ones, dropping some. The specimen gives some 10,000 clones without singletons; the ten biggest hold over 11%. This receptor was identified in a female patient aged 35 to 55 who received an allogeneic stem cell transplant from a related donor, was CMV-positive, and had no GVHD. Part of the T cell pool may stem from the graft donor. The specimen comprised PBMCs, sampled after allogeneic stem cell transplant with posttransplant cyclophosphamide. This chain connects TRBV6-5 to TRBJ1-1, with D tentatively TRBD1 (6 bases). CDR3 nucleotide sequence: TGTGCCAGCAAGAACCGGGACAATGAAGCTTTCTTT. It translates to CASKNRDNEAFF.